Given below is one T cell receptor beta chain in context. Its antigen is not yet known. Base qualities are not recorded, but no much larger clone differs from it by a single base. For TCRbeta CDR3 sequencing, genomic DNA was extracted from sorted cells using the QIAGEN DNeasy Blood and Tissue Kit. High-throughput TCRbeta CDR3 sequencing was carried out commercially through immunoSEQ, with PCR amplification with bias correction and internal controls included. Turning to the authors' computational methods: Unique productive TCRbeta sequences were defined by CDR3 nucleotide sequence where primers matched, otherwise by CDR3 amino acid sequence with Vbeta and Jbeta genes. Sorting error was corrected by removing sequences shared between sorted populations at a frequency ratio of 2:1 or less, and the remaining shared sequences were assigned to the higher population. Sequences were defined as donor-reactive when expanded at least 5-fold in CFSE-low cells versus unstimulated cells and present at a frequency of at least 0.01% in CFSE-low cells. Jensen-Shannon divergence calculated on the top 100 TCRbeta sequences ranked by frequency was used to measure repertoire divergence. For samples with multiple sequencing runs, sorting error was corrected in each run separately before the runs were combined. The table was pulled from immuneACCESS by TCRdb, which kept in-frame rearrangements only. Such tables lose some clones; where checked, under half of the loss comes from unresolved V genes, and the rest has no known cause. For V, J and clone size, that table is used; D and trimming come from the DNA. In all, the sample holds 60,000 to 70,000 clones, and approximately 92% of those were seen once. The top ten clones comprise 11% of the sample.

The data are from a study of Tregs in tolerant kidney transplant recipients (dated by TCRdb to the late 2010s). At the level of the whole study: Transplants used related donors with nonmyeloablative bone marrow transplantation; mixed chimerism was transient in the human trials. Before combined kidney and bone marrow transplantation, this study identified donor-specific regulatory T cells using TCRbeta sequencing and then followed those same cells after transplant.

Overall results and qualifications from the work: Expanding Tregs with activated donor B cells appeared to identify the most biologically relevant and donor-specific TCRbeta repertoire. Although technical replication error seemed to be minimal, the question of biological reproducibility was not addressed directly. Donor-specific Treg expansion was found to exceed global Treg expansion in tolerant patients, suggesting antigen-driven rather than nonspecific expansion. The study was limited by small patient numbers, and the findings need validation in larger populations and under other immunosuppression protocols. Because the PCR primers were changed over time for some patients, nucleotide-level comparison could not be performed across the samples from those patients.

The time point label, read with the paper, signifies: blood sample drawn before combined kidney and bone marrow transplant. Thawed PBMCs were FACS-sorted into unstimulated Tregs (CD4+CD25+CD127-), CD4+ non-Tregs (CD4+CD25-), CD4 cells and CD8 cells. A few combined kidney and bone marrow transplant recipients from the ITN036ST trial were included as patients, and samples were available only from these trial subjects. Healthy control blood was processed by Ficoll density gradient to PBMCs and cryopreserved; patient PBMCs were collected before and after transplant. The sequenced sample was CD8+ T cells from blood, obtained before the transplant. This clonotype was sampled from a human donor who received a combined kidney and bone marrow transplant.

The nucleotide sequence reads TGTGCCAGCAGCCAAAGCCTGACAGGGGCCTACGAGCAGTACTTC. Translated, this is CASSQSLTGAYEQYF. The rearrangement combines TRBV4-2 with TRBJ2-7, with TRBD1 identical over 8 junction bases. The CDR3 holds 15 amino acids from the cysteine to the phenylalanine. Only the CDR3 part of the read is kept: 45 bases, read in frame from the first base. The germline V and J ends show losses of 2 bases and 2 bases respectively, and no gene match explains 5 bases of the junction. The germline V gene gives CDR1 as LGHNA and CDR2 as YNFKEQ.